The rows below give T cell receptor beta chains drawn from one sample of a study of blood T cell repertoires in COVID-19. TCRdb keeps only in-frame clones here, not all; method: immunoSEQ multiplex PCR. There are about 490,000 clones in the sample; 80% to 90% occur only once, and 3% to 3.5% lies in the top ten. The sequenced sample was peripheral blood. The receptors were sampled from a human donor in a cohort sampled during active COVID-19. CDR3s leave out the opening cysteine and the closing phenylalanine or tryptophan. Rows give clone size only sometimes, using once, few, many, or a class for an expanded clone.

j_gene: TRBJ2-2; v_gene: TRBV30; abundance: -; CDR3aa: AWSQGGYTGELF
j_gene: TRBJ1-2; v_gene: TRBV5-1; abundance: -; CDR3aa: ASSRGQGAFPGYT
j_gene: TRBJ2-2; v_gene: TRBV3-1/TRBV3-2; abundance: -; CDR3aa: ASSQEQVSFFRTGELF
j_gene: TRBJ2-1; v_gene: TRBV4-3; abundance: -; CDR3aa: ASSQAPGLATNNEQF
j_gene: TRBJ2-3; v_gene: TRBV19; abundance: -; CDR3aa: ASSIRTGWATDTQY
j_gene: TRBJ2-5; v_gene: TRBV6-1; abundance: -; CDR3aa: ASSEYNQETQY
j_gene: TRBJ2-4; v_gene: TRBV11-1; abundance: -; CDR3aa: ASSLRTGRNIQY
j_gene: TRBJ2-1; v_gene: TRBV5-1; abundance: -; CDR3aa: ASSPEGQYYNEQF
j_gene: TRBJ2-2; v_gene: TRBV6-5; abundance: -; CDR3aa: ASSRQGATGELF
j_gene: TRBJ1-1; v_gene: TRBV3-1/TRBV3-2; abundance: once; CDR3aa: ASSRAQGGETEAF
j_gene: TRBJ2-7; v_gene: TRBV2; abundance: -; CDR3aa: ASSEALAVKGYEQY
j_gene: TRBJ1-2; v_gene: TRBV28; abundance: -; CDR3aa: ASSLFSGGPYGYT
j_gene: TRBJ2-3; v_gene: TRBV5-6; abundance: few; CDR3aa: ASSFSPGGTDTQY
j_gene: TRBJ1-2; v_gene: TRBV28; abundance: once; CDR3aa: ASSLSIGGNYGYT
j_gene: TRBJ2-2; v_gene: TRBV15; abundance: -; CDR3aa: ATSKNTGELF
j_gene: TRBJ2-7; v_gene: TRBV28; abundance: -; CDR3aa: ASSVNYEQY
j_gene: TRBJ1-2; v_gene: TRBV10-3; abundance: -; CDR3aa: AISEAGTGYGYT